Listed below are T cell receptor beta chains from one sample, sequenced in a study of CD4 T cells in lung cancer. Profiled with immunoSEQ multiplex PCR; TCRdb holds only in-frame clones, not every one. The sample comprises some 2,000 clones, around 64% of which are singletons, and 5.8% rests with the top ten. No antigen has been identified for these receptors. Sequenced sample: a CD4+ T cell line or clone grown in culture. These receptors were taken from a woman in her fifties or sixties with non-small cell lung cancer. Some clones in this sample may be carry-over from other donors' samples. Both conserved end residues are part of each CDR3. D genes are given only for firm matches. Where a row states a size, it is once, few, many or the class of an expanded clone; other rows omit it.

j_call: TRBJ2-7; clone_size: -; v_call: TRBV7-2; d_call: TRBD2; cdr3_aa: CASSLVSRGSSYEQYF; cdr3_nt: TGTGCCAGCAGCTTAGTAAGCCGCGGGAGCTCCTACGAGCAGTACTTC
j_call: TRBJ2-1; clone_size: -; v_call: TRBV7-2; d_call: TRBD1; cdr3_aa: CASSFQAHRGNEQFF; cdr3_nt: TGTGCCAGCAGCTTCCAAGCCCACAGGGGAAACGAGCAGTTCTTC
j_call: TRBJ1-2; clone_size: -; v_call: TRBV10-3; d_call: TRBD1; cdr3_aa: CAISGQGAGYGYTF; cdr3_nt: TGTGCCATCAGTGGTCAGGGGGCAGGCTATGGCTACACCTTC
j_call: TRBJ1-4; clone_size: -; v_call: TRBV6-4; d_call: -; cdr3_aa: CASSDSSAHPGKLFF; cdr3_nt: TGTGCCAGCAGTGACTCGAGCGCTCACCCGGGGAAACTGTTTTTT
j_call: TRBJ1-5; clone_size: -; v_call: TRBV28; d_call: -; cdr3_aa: CASSTPPGGNQPQHF; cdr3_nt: TGTGCCAGCAGTACCCCGCCGGGGGGCAATCAGCCCCAGCATTTT
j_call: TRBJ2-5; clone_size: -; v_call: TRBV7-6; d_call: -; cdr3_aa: CASGGGRAEETQYF; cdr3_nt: TGTGCCAGCGGTGGGGGCCGGGCGGAAGAGACCCAGTACTTC
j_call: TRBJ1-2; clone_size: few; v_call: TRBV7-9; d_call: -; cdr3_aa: CASSLGVFNYGYTF; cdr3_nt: TGTGCCAGCAGCTTAGGAGTCTTCAACTATGGCTACACCTTC
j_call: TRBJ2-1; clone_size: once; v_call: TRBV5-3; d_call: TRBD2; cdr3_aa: CARSPLGGGPHTYNEQFF; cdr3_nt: TGTGCCAGAAGCCCCCTTGGCGGGGGGCCCCACACCTACAATGAGCAGTTCTTC
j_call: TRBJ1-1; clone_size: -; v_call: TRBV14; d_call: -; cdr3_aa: CASSQETVGTMNTEAFF; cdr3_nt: TGTGCCAGCAGCCAAGAAACGGTGGGGACCATGAACACTGAAGCTTTCTTT
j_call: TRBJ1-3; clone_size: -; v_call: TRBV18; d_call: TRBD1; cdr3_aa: CASSPQQGSLSGNTIYF; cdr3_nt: TGTGCCAGCTCACCACAACAGGGGTCTCTCTCTGGAAACACCATATATTTT
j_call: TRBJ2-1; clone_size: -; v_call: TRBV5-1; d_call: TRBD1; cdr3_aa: CASSLVIPLIGTGPNEQFF; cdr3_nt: TGCGCCAGCAGCTTGGTCATCCCGTTAATCGGGACAGGGCCCAATGAGCAGTTCTTC
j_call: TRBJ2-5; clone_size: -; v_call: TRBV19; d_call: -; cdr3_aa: CASSIVAGQAETQYF; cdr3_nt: TGTGCCAGTAGTATAGTTGCGGGGCAGGCGGAGACCCAGTACTTC
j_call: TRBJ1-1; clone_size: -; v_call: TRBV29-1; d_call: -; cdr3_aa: CSAGRKHTEAFF; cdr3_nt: TGCAGCGCCGGACGGAAGCACACTGAAGCTTTCTTT
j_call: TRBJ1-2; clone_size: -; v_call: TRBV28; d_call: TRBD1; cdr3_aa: CASSAGGNYGYTF; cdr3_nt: TGTGCCAGTTCCGCAGGGGGTAACTATGGCTACACCTTC
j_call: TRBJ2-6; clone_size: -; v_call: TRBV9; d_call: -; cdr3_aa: CASSVGMGYSGANVLTF; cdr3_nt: TGTGCCAGCAGCGTAGGTATGGGGTACTCTGGGGCCAACGTCCTGACTTTC
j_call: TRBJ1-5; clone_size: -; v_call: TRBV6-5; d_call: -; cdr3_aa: CASSNSPDQPQHF; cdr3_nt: TGTGCCAGCAGTAATTCGCCAGATCAGCCCCAGCATTTT
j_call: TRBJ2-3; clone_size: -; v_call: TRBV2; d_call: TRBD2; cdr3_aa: CASSGDYLTDTQYF; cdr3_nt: TGTGCCAGCAGTGGGGACTATTTAACAGATACGCAGTATTTT
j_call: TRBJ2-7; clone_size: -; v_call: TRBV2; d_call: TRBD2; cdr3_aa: CASQTSRTYEQYF; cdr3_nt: TGTGCCAGCCAGACTAGCAGGACCTACGAGCAGTACTTC
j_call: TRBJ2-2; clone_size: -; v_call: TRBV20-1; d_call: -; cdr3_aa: CSAPGNGELFF; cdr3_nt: TGCAGTGCTCCTGGTAACGGGGAGCTGTTTTTT
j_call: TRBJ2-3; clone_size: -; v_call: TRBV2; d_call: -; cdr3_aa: CAVPSPTDTQYF; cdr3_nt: TGTGCCGTCCCCTCCCCCACAGATACGCAGTATTTT
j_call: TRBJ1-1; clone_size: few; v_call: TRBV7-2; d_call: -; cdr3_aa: CASSLEGGGEAFF; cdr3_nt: TGTGCCAGCAGCTTAGAGGGGGGCGGTGAAGCTTTCTTT
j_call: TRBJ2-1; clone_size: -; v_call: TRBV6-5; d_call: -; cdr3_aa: CASSYSGPSSYNEQFF; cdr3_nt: TGTGCCAGCAGTTACTCGGGTCCGAGCTCCTACAATGAGCAGTTCTTC
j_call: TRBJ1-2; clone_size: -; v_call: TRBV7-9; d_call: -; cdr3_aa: CASSSFGQTRTDGYTF; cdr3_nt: TGTGCCAGCAGCTCATTCGGACAGACTCGAACCGATGGCTACACCTTC
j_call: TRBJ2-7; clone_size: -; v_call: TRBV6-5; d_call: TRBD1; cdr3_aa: CASSSTGNYEQYF; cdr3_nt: TGTGCCAGCAGTTCGACAGGGAACTACGAGCAGTACTTC
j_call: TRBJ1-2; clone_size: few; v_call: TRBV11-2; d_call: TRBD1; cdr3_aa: CASSLLGGWNHGYTF; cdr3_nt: TGTGCCAGCAGCTTATTAGGGGGCTGGAACCATGGCTACACCTTC
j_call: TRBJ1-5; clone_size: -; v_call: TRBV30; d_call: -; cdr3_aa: CAWSGSGRGNQPQHF; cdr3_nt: TGTGCCTGGAGTGGGTCCGGCAGGGGCAATCAGCCCCAGCATTTT
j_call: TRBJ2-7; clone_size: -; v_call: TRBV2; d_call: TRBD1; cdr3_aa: CASSLTGTGTTEQYF; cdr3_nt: TGTGCCAGCAGTCTGACCGGGACAGGGACAACCGAGCAGTACTTC
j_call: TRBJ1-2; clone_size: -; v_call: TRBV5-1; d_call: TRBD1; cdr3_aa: CASSYGTGRDDGYTF; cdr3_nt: TGCGCCAGCAGCTATGGGACAGGCCGGGACGATGGCTACACCTTC
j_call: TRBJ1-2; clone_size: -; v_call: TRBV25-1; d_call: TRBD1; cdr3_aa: CASRQGRGYTF; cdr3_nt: TGTGCCAGCAGACAGGGGCGAGGCTACACCTTC
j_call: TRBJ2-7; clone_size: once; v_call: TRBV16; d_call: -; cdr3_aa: CASSLDSYEQYF; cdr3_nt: TGTGCCAGCAGCCTAGACAGCTACGAGCAGTACTTC
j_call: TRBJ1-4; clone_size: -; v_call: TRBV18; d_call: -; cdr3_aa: CASSPRDRKEKLFF; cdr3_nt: TGTGCCAGCTCACCCCGGGACCGGAAAGAAAAACTGTTTTTT
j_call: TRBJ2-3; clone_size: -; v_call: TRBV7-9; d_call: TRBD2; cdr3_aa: CASSPSGNEGTQYF; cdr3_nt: TGTGCCAGCAGCCCTAGCGGTAACGAAGGTACGCAGTATTTT
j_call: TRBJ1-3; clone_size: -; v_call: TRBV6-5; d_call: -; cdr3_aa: CASSYLTGAKGNTIYF; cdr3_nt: TGTGCCAGCAGTTACTTGACAGGTGCTAAGGGAAACACCATATATTTT
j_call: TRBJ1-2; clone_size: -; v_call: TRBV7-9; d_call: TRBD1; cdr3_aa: CASSLSDRGLGYGYTF; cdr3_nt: TGTGCCAGCAGCTTAAGCGACAGGGGGCTCGGCTATGGCTACACCTTC
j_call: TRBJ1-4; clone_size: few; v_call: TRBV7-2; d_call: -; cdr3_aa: CASSLWGEKLFF; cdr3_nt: TGTGCCAGCAGCTTATGGGGTGAAAAACTGTTTTTT
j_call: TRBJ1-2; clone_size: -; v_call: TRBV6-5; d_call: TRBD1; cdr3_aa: CATHRQGPNYGYTF; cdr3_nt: TGTGCCACCCACCGACAGGGGCCTAACTATGGCTACACCTTC
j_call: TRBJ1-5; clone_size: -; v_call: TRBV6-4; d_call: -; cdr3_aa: CASTFPGRSNQPQHF; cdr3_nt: TGTGCCAGCACCTTCCCGGGACGTAGCAATCAGCCCCAGCATTTT
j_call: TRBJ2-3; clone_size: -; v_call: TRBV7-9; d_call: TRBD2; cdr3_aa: CASSLTSGRPTDTQYF; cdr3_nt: TGTGCCAGCAGCTTGACTAGCGGGAGGCCCACAGATACGCAGTATTTT
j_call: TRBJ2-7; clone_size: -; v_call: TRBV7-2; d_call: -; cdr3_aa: CASSLEGAYEQYF; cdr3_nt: TGTGCCAGCAGCTTAGAGGGAGCCTACGAGCAGTACTTC
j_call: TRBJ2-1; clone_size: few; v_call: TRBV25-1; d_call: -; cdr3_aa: CASSEFWEQFF; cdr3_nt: TGTGCCAGCAGTGAATTTTGGGAGCAGTTCTTC
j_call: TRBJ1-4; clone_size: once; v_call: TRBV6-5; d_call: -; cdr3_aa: CASRGTGTANEKLFF; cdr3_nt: TGTGCCAGCAGGGGCACCGGGACGGCAAATGAAAAACTGTTTTTT
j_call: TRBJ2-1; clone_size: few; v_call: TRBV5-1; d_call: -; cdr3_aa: CASSLVVSGPGNEQFF; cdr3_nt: TGCGCCAGCAGCTTGGTCGTCTCGGGGCCCGGGAATGAGCAGTTCTTC
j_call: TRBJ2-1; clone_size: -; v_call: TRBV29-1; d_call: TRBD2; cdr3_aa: CSVVGGRSVGDEQFF; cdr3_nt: TGCAGCGTTGTCGGCGGGAGGAGCGTGGGCGATGAGCAGTTCTTC